The 15 T cell receptor beta chains in this list originate from one sample, sequenced in a study of OX40 agonist ivuxolimab in advanced cancers. The library relied on the immunoSEQ multiplex PCR assay. TCRdb re-hosts the immuneACCESS table, in-frame sequences only. Its copies lack some clones; in the studies checked, an unresolved V gene accounts for under half of them, and the cause for the rest is not known. The sample data list about 71,000 clones, and 90% to 95% of these were observed just once. Approximately 14% of the sample comes from the top ten. The sample here was CD4+ or CD8+ T cells sorted from blood, taken in a trial of the OX40 agonist ivuxolimab. The receptors originated from an adult with an advanced solid tumor such as melanoma, head and neck, liver or kidney cancer.

V gene TRBV27 combines with J gene TRBJ2-7; 8 nucleotides agree with TRBD1. This CDR3 has 16 residues. CDR1 is MNHEY, CDR2 SMNVEV, per germline (reference sequence). After removal of 3 bases from V and 6 bases from J, the junction contained 13 bases not matched to a gene. The CDR3 bases are TGTGCCAGCAGTTTTGGGGCTGGACAGGGCTGGGTCGAGCAGTACTTC. Protein: CASSFGAGQGWVEQYF.

The chain uses TRBV4-3 and TRBJ1-3, with D unresolved. Germline assignment: CDR1 LGHNA and CDR2 YSLEER. V gave up 1 base and J gave up 0 bases, with 7 bases separating them. The CDR3 loop spans 15 amino acids. Here the CDR3 reads CASSQALSSGNTIYF. Written as DNA, the CDR3 is TGCGCCAGCAGCCAAGCCCTTTCCTCTGGAAACACCATATATTTT.

This clone has a single count. V usage is TRBV6-6 and J usage is TRBJ1-5; D possibly corresponds to TRBD1 (5 bases). CDR1 MNHNY and CDR2 SVGAGI come from the germline V gene (reference sequence). V was clipped by 8 bases and J by 4 bases, with 12 bases between them. This CDR3 has 13 amino acids. The CDR3 bases are TGTGCCAGCGGGCGACAGCCAAATCAGCCCCAGCATTTT. It specifies CASGRQPNQPQHF.

The rearrangement links TRBV13 to TRBJ2-1; D unclear. Trimming cost V 6 bases and J 2 bases, with 11 bases left between them. CDR1 is PRHDT and CDR2 is FYEKMQ in the germline V gene (reference sequence). This CDR3 is 14 amino acids long. The CDR3 nucleotides are TGTGCCAGCAGAGGCTTTTCTCCCTACAATGAGCAGTTCTTC. This translates into CASRGFSPYNEQFF.

The chain carries TRBV4-2 and TRBJ2-7; possible D gene TRBD2, 6 bases. CDR3 size: 17 residues. Per germline, CDR1 LGHNA and CDR2 YNFKEQ. Trimming removed 0 bases from V and 0 bases from J, with 15 bases in between. DNA for the CDR3: TGTGCCAGCAGCCAAGATCTCCCTAGCGAAAGCTCCTACGAGCAGTACTTC. Protein product: CASSQDLPSESSYEQYF.

This chain joins TRBV4-1 and TRBJ2-1; 8 nucleotides line up with TRBD2. CDR1 MGHRA and CDR2 YSYEKL come from the germline V gene. The CDR3 spans 14 residues. With V trimmed by 2 bases and J by 9 bases, 6 bases remained unmatched. The chain's CDR3 is CASSQPGLEGEQFF. For the CDR3, the DNA is TGCGCCAGCAGCCAACCGGGACTAGAAGGTGAGCAGTTCTTC.

CDR3 nucleotides: TGCGCCAGCAGCCGAGCGGGATCCTACAATGAGCAGTTCTTC. Translated, it gives CASSRAGSYNEQFF. The V and J genes are TRBV4-1 and TRBJ2-1, with 7 nucleotides matching TRBD2. The CDR3 contains 14 residues. V lost 4 bases, J lost 1 base, and 1 base stayed unmatched. CDR1 and CDR2 (germline): MGHRA, YSYEKL.

DNA of the CDR3: TGTGCCAGCAGTTTAGGGCAGGTGTACGCCTACGAGCAGTACTTC. Its protein product is CASSLGQVYAYEQYF. The rearrangement links TRBV28 to TRBJ2-7; D gene unclear. The CDR3 length is 15 residues. Trimming shortened V by 2 bases and J by 2 bases, and 13 bases separated the two germline ends. Looked up from germline, CDR1 is MDHEN and CDR2 is SYDVKM.

This clone was seen a few times. The rearrangement uses TRBV7-2 and TRBJ2-1; the D call may be TRBD1 or TRBD2 (5 bases each). CDR1 and CDR2 from the germline V gene are SGHTA and FQGNSA. The CDR3 contains 15 residues. V was clipped by 4 bases and J by 4 bases, with 14 bases between them. The CDR3 here is CASSYTVGEYNEQFF. CDR3 sequence (DNA): TGTGCCAGCAGCTACACGGTGGGGGAGTACAATGAGCAGTTCTTC.

The chain is built from TRBV28 and TRBJ2-1; TRBD1 matches 9 bases. Germline V CDR1 and CDR2: MDHEN, SYDVKM. The junction had 7 bases not matched to a gene; V was cut back by 6 bases and J by 13 bases. This CDR3 region has 12 residues. CDR3 in amino acids: CASRGTGRRQFF. The CDR3 coding sequence is TGTGCCAGCAGGGGGACAGGGAGACGTCAGTTCTTC.

The CDR3 is CASSQGLAGAYEQYF. In DNA form, the CDR3 reads TGTGCCAGCAGCCAGGGACTAGCGGGAGCCTACGAGCAGTACTTC. The chain couples TRBV7-3 to TRBJ2-7; 14 positions match TRBD2. CDR3 length equals 15 residues. V was pared by 5 bases and J by 2 bases, with 2 bases of the junction left unmatched. CDR1 is SGHTA and CDR2 is FQGTGA in the germline V gene.

V usage is TRBV7-9 and J usage is TRBJ2-1; TRBD1 or TRBD2 may be the D gene (5 bases each). The CDR3 length is 13 residues. The ends were cut back, 3 bases at V and 7 bases at J, with 10 bases in the middle. Germline values: CDR1 SEHNR, CDR2 FQNEAQ (reference sequence). CDR3 nucleotides: TGTGCCAGCAGCTTTGGGGGTTATAATGAGCAGTTCTTC. Amino acid sequence: CASSFGGYNEQFF.

The chain links TRBV4-3 to TRBJ1-1; TRBD1 agrees at 7 bases. Germline V lookup: CDR1 LGHNA, CDR2 YSLEER. This CDR3 contains 15 residues. Germline trimming cut 0 bases from V and 5 bases from J; bases unmatched to any gene: 6. The CDR3 nucleotides are TGCGCCAGCAGCCAAGACGCAGGGGGGGGAACTGAAGCTTTCTTT. It translates to CASSQDAGGGTEAFF.

CDR3 sequence: CASGTTGSYNEQFF. CDR3 in DNA: TGTGCCAGCGGGACTACTGGCTCCTACAATGAGCAGTTCTTC. V usage is TRBV27 and J usage is TRBJ2-1, with 7 bases aligning to TRBD2. Germline lookup yields CDR1 MNHEY and CDR2 SMNVEV (reference sequence). The CDR3 covers 14 residues. After removal of 8 bases from V and 0 bases from J, the junction contained 4 bases not matched to a gene.

The rearrangement uses TRBV10-2 and TRBJ2-7; no definite D call. Germline V CDR1 and CDR2: WSHSY, SAAADI. Trimming removed 4 bases from V and 2 bases from J, with 9 bases in between. The CDR3 loop spans 13 amino acids. DNA of the CDR3: TGCGCCAGCAGTGTAGACGGTACCTACGAGCAGTACTTC. Its protein product is CASSVDGTYEQYF.